Sequencing of this T cell receptor beta chain was carried out in a study of blood T cells in healthy people across ages. Trimming pared 5 bases from V and 2 bases from J, leaving 9 bases between. CDR3 size: 13 residues. The germline V gene encodes CDR1 SNHLY and CDR2 FYNNEI. The use of a sample-barcoded 5' primer and a J-beta primer mix characterized a second PCR of about 6 to 12 cycles. In TCRdb, the 5' RACE reads were re-called with MiXCR into one record per CDR3 protein. The sample records about 290,000 distinct CDR3 sequences, roughly 29% being singletons. A few counts support this clonotype. V usage is TRBV2 and J usage is TRBJ1-2; D unresolved. The TCR originated in a woman aged 70-85 years in good health. Sequencing was done on a sample of blood. CDR3 protein: CASSPRSNYGYTF. The CDR3 coding sequence is TGTGCCAGCAGTCCTAGATCGAACTATGGCTACACCTTC. Full variable domain (rest looked up from reference TRBV2 and TRBJ1-2): EPEVTQTPSHQVTQMGQEVILRCVPISNHLYFYWYRQILGQKVEFLVSFYNNEISEKSEIFDDQFSVERPDGSNFTLKIRSTKLEDSAMYFCASSPRSNYGYTFGSGTRLTVV.